These 24 T cell receptor beta chains share one sample of origin, sequenced in a study of T cell repertoires in cytomegalovirus infection (dated by TCRdb to between 2018 and 2020). For sequencing, an Illumina HiSeq 1500 was employed. TCRdb's own reprocessing of the public reads used fastp at Q25 and MiXCR and kept productive beta chains. Rows matching on CDR3 protein sequence are summarized as one entry with the most common DNA and genes. The sample table contains roughly 200,000 distinct CDR3 sequences; only one count was recorded for 30% to 45% of them. The ten top clones hold 59% of the sample. No antigens are known for them. This specimen's treatment or condition label, interpreted: in vitro stimulation with specific CMV peptide epitopes to enrich CMV-specific T cells. This sample comprised CD8+ T cells from cultured PBMCs, obtained from culture after CMV antigen stimulation. These receptors were obtained from a human donor in good health (CMV status not recorded). Some clones in this sample may be carry-over from other donors' samples.

The rearrangement uses TRBV12-3 or TRBV12-4 and TRBJ2-5; a possible D gene is TRBD2 (6 bases). This CDR3 is 16 amino acids long. V was trimmed by 5 bases and J by 3 bases, leaving 19 bases between them. The CDR3 loop reads CASSPGGSGDEETQYF. CDR3 sequence (DNA): TGTGCCAGCAGTCCCGGGGGTAGCGGCGATGAAGAGACCCAGTACTTC.

The chain combines TRBV11-2 with TRBJ1-4; D not certain. The germline V gene encodes CDR1 SGHAT and CDR2 FQNNGV. The CDR3 is 15 residues long. The V and J ends lost 5 bases and 3 bases respectively, with 13 bases between them. For the CDR3, the DNA is TGTGCCAGCAGCCCCTTAATAGAACCTAATGAAAAACTGTTTTTT. Its protein is CASSPLIEPNEKLFF.

This clonotype occurred a few times. CDR3 sequence: CSARVTGRMQQPQHF. The CDR3 DNA is TGCAGTGCTCGCGTGACAGGGAGGATGCAACAGCCCCAGCATTTT. The chain is built from TRBV20-1 and TRBJ1-5; TRBD1 matches 7 bases. Germline lookup yields CDR1 DFQATT and CDR2 SNEGSKA (reference sequence). This CDR3 spans 15 amino acids. V lost 5 bases and J lost 7; bases outside the gene matches: 14.

This clonotype was seen at least ten times. This sequence joins TRBV5-4 and TRBJ2-7; 8 positions agree with TRBD1. Germline-derived CDR1 and CDR2 are SGHNT and YYREEE (reference sequence). The CDR3 extends over 15 amino acids. After removal of 0 bases from V and 5 bases from J, the junction contained 7 bases not matched to a gene. As DNA, the CDR3 is TGTGCCAGCAGCTTGGCCCAGGGGGCGCGGGACGAGCAGTACTTC. Protein product: CASSLAQGARDEQYF.

The rearrangement uses TRBV18 and TRBJ2-7; 7 bases align to TRBD2. CDR1 and CDR2 (germline): KGHSH, LQKENI. CDR3 length equals 18 residues. V gave up 3 bases and J gave up 4 bases; unmatched junction bases: 18. The CDR3 region is CASSPQLAPRSAAYEQYF. DNA of the CDR3: TGTGCCAGCTCACCGCAACTAGCGCCGAGATCGGCCGCTTACGAGCAGTACTTC. Full variable domain (outside the CDR3, taken from reference TRBV18 and TRBJ2-7): NAGVMQNPRHLVRRRGQEARLRCSPMKGHSHVYWYRQLPEEGLKFMVYLQKENIIDESGMPKERFSAEFPKEGPSILRIQQVVRGDSAAYFCASSPQLAPRSAAYEQYFGPGTRLTVT.

This clonotype turned up a few times. The chain links TRBV27 to TRBJ2-7, with D unresolved. Trimming left V 3 bases short and J 3 bases short, with 15 bases between. CDR1 and CDR2 from the germline V gene are MNHEY and SMNVEV (reference sequence). The CDR3 consists of 15 residues. The CDR3 sequence: CASSLSEAPLYEQYF. The DNA of the CDR3 is TGTGCCAGCAGTTTGAGTGAAGCACCCCTCTACGAGCAGTACTTC.

J is TRBJ2-3 and V is TRBV24-1, with 12 bases identical to TRBD2. Trimming took 4 bases from V and 4 from J; bases not matched to a gene: 8. The length of the CDR3 is 17 residues. Looked up from germline, CDR1 is KGHDR and CDR2 is SFDVKD. The CDR3 nucleotides are TGTGCCACCAGTGACCCTCTCCTAGCGGGAGGGCCAGATACGCAGTATTTT. The encoded protein is CATSDPLLAGGPDTQYF.

This clonotype was seen only a few times. The chain employs TRBV10-3 and TRBJ2-5; possibly TRBD1 for D (6 bases). CDR1 is ENHRY, CDR2 SYGVKD, per germline. This CDR3 spans 15 amino acids. The V end lost 3 bases, the J end lost 0 bases, and 11 bases lay between the germline ends. The CDR3 bases are TGTGCCATCAGTGACTGGGACACCAACCAAGAGACCCAGTACTTC. Its protein is CAISDWDTNQETQYF.

CDR3 DNA sequence: TGCAGTGCCCGGGGAGCGGGAGGGCCCGTCTACGAGCAGTACTTC. Translated: CSARGAGGPVYEQYF. The chain links TRBV20-1 to TRBJ2-7; 10 nucleotides agree with TRBD2. V dropped 6 bases and J dropped 3; count of bases not matched to a gene: 11. This CDR3 comprises 15 residues. Germline-derived CDR1 and CDR2 are DFQATT and SNEGSKA (reference sequence).

This clonotype appeared many times. The V gene is TRBV7-2, the J gene TRBJ2-7; 7 bases are shared with TRBD2. Germline V gene lookup returns CDR1 SGHTA and CDR2 FQGNSA. The V segment lost 1 base and the J segment 6 bases; nucleotides outside the gene matches: 0. This CDR3 is built from 12 residues. DNA of the CDR3: TGTGCCAGCAGCTTAGGGGGGGGCGAGCAGTACTTC. Translation: CASSLGGGEQYF.

V usage is TRBV2 and J usage is TRBJ2-5; possible D gene TRBD2, 6 bases. The V gene lost 1 base and the J gene lost 0 bases, with 6 bases spanning the gap. Germline CDR1 is SNHLY and CDR2 is FYNNEI. This CDR3 has 14 amino acids. The CDR3 nucleotides read TGTGCCAGCAGTGAAGTAGCGGACCAAGAGACCCAGTACTTC. As protein: CASSEVADQETQYF.

This clonotype was recorded many times. The V call is TRBV7-8, the J call TRBJ1-4; D might be TRBD1 (6 bases). V was clipped by 5 bases and J by 3 bases, with 10 bases between them. Germline-derived CDR1 and CDR2 are SGHVS and FQNEAQ. The CDR3 sequence is 14 residues long. CDR3 DNA sequence: TGTGCCAGCAGCCCCGGGACATCTAATGAAAAACTGTTTTTT. Its protein product is CASSPGTSNEKLFF.

V gene TRBV6-1 combines with J gene TRBJ2-7; unclear D gene. The ends were cut back, 4 bases at V and 4 bases at J, with 17 bases in the middle. Germline V gene sequence: CDR1 MNHNS, CDR2 SASEGT. The CDR3 length is 15 residues. The CDR3 DNA follows: TGTGCCAGCAGTGCCCCGACCGTATCAGAGTACGAGCAGTACTTC. It codes for CASSAPTVSEYEQYF.

The V call is TRBV2, the J call TRBJ1-5, with 11 bases matching TRBD1. Losses at the gene ends were 1 base for V and 7 bases for J; bases not matched to a gene: 6. The CDR3 contains 16 residues. CDR1 SNHLY and CDR2 FYNNEI come from the germline V gene. In nucleotides, the CDR3 is TGTGCCAGCAGTGAAGAGGACAGGGGGCTAGTACAGCCCCAGCATTTT. Protein sequence: CASSEEDRGLVQPQHF. The variable domain in full, completed from reference TRBV2 and TRBJ1-5, reads EPEVTQTPSHQVTQMGQEVILRCVPISNHLYFYWYRQILGQKVEFLVSFYNNEISEKSEIFDDQFSVERPDGSNFTLKIRSTKLEDSAMYFCASSEEDRGLVQPQHFGDGTRLSIL.

The chain recombines TRBV6-2 or TRBV6-3 with TRBJ2-7; TRBD2 aligns across 9 bases. There are 15 residues in the CDR3. Germline V CDR1 and CDR2: MNHEY, SVGEGT. The trim removed 0 bases at V and 3 bases at J, leaving 3 bases unmatched. The CDR3 here is CASSYSTSGLYEQYF. The CDR3, as DNA: TGTGCCAGCAGTTACTCGACTAGCGGCCTCTACGAGCAGTACTTC.

This clonotype was detected a few times. V gene TRBV6-1 combines with J gene TRBJ2-3, with a weak D call TRBD2 (5 bases). CDR1 is MNHNS and CDR2 is SASEGT in the germline V gene. V lost 6 bases to trimming and J lost 2 bases, with 12 bases between them. CDR3 length: 14 amino acids. DNA of the CDR3: TGTGCCAGCAGGAGGGTACAGACCACAGATACGCAGTATTTT. As protein: CASRRVQTTDTQYF.

The V and J genes are TRBV4-1 and TRBJ1-2; 10 positions agree with TRBD1. The germline V gene encodes CDR1 MGHRA and CDR2 YSYEKL. With 0 bases clipped from V and 4 bases from J, the junction kept 8 bases outside the gene matches. The CDR3 is made up of 17 amino acids. CDR3 loop: CASSQDPGTGVSYGYTF. CDR3 bases: TGCGCCAGCAGCCAAGATCCCGGGACAGGGGTATCCTATGGCTACACCTTC.

This sequence joins TRBV7-6 and TRBJ1-4; D gene unclear. The length of the CDR3 is 12 residues. Germline loops: CDR1 SGHVS, CDR2 FNYEAQ. V was pared by 2 bases and J by 8 bases, with 6 bases between. In DNA form, the CDR3 reads TGTGCCAGCAGCTTAAGGAGAGAAAAACTGTTTTTT. It yields the protein CASSLRREKLFF.

CDR3 nucleotide sequence: TGTGCCAGCAGCTTAGATGGGAGGGACAGCCAAGAGACCCAGTACTTC. It is translated as CASSLDGRDSQETQYF. The chain joins TRBV7-6 to TRBJ2-5; TRBD1 or TRBD2 may be the D gene (7 bases each). There are 16 residues in the CDR3. CDR1 and CDR2 (germline): SGHVS, FNYEAQ. V lost 1 base, J lost 1 base, and 13 bases lay in between.

The chain recombines TRBV12-3 or TRBV12-4 with TRBJ1-2; 10 bases are a match to TRBD1. V was pared by 3 bases and J by 0 bases, with 7 bases of the junction left unmatched. This CDR3 region has 17 residues. This CDR3 reads CASSFSGDRGPNYGYTF. CDR3 coding DNA: TGTGCCAGCAGTTTTTCCGGCGACAGGGGGCCTAACTATGGCTACACCTTC.

This clonotype was counted only a few times. The chain combines TRBV7-6 with TRBJ1-5; 9 bases match TRBD1. The length of the CDR3 is 15 residues. V lost 5 bases to trimming and J lost 7 bases; unmatched junction nucleotides: 9. Looked up from germline, CDR1 is SGHVS and CDR2 is FNYEAQ. CDR3: CASSLGTGSGQPQHF. The CDR3, as DNA: TGTGCCAGCAGCCTTGGGACAGGGAGCGGGCAGCCCCAGCATTTT.

The sample holds a few counts of this clonotype. This sequence joins TRBV11-2 and TRBJ2-1; either TRBD1 or TRBD2 may supply D (5 bases each). This CDR3 has 15 residues. Germline CDR1 reads SGHAT; CDR2 reads FQNNGV. The V gene lost 6 bases and the J gene lost 2 bases, with 14 bases spanning the gap. CDR3 residues: CASRSLLGAYNEQFF. The CDR3 DNA is TGTGCCAGCAGGTCCCTGTTGGGGGCCTACAATGAGCAGTTCTTC.

The rearrangement joins TRBV12-3 or TRBV12-4 to TRBJ1-6; unclear D gene. The CDR3 length is 14 residues. Trimming removed 3 bases at V and 7 bases at J, with 10 bases between. For the CDR3, the DNA is TGTGCCAGCAGTTTTCCAAGAGAAAATTCACCCCTCCACTTT. This translates into CASSFPRENSPLHF.

This chain connects TRBV7-6 to TRBJ2-1, with TRBD2 matching 9 bases. This CDR3 region has 15 residues. V shed 7 bases and J 6 bases; nucleotides not matched to a gene: 10. Germline CDR1 SGHVS, CDR2 FNYEAQ. The CDR3: CASTQWREGRNEQFF. CDR3 coding DNA: TGTGCCAGCACCCAATGGCGGGAGGGCCGCAATGAGCAGTTCTTC.